This entry lists 10 T cell receptor beta chains sequenced from one sample in a study of cytomegalovirus exposure and HLA in healthy donors. Amplification used 60 Vbeta primers and 13 Jbeta primers. Sequencing was performed with immunoSEQ multiplex PCR; in TCRdb, only in-frame clones are kept and a portion is missing. The repertoire holds fewer than 150,000 clones, with 74% as singletons. Sequenced input: PBMCs. The source is a woman aged 45-60 years in good health and CMV-seropositive.

The V gene is TRBV19, the J gene TRBJ2-5; perhaps TRBD2 as D (7 bases). V lost 7 bases and J 9 bases, leaving 15 bases between the germline ends. The CDR3 spans 12 residues. Germline V lookup: CDR1 LNHDA, CDR2 SQIVND (reference sequence). The CDR3 sequence is CASMGGAPPQYF. The CDR3, as DNA: TGTGCCAGTATGGGGGGGGCCCCACCCCAGTACTTC.

The genes are TRBV6-1 and TRBJ1-2; 9 bases are shared with TRBD1. The CDR3 contains 14 residues. After removal of 6 bases from V and 7 bases from J, the junction contained 9 bases not matched to a gene. In germline, CDR1 is MNHNS, CDR2 SASEGT. The CDR3 loop is CASSPLTGGSGYTF. In DNA form, the CDR3 reads TGTGCCAGCAGCCCTTTGACAGGGGGGTCTGGCTACACCTTC.

The V and J genes are TRBV5-1 and TRBJ1-2; D remains ambiguous. This CDR3 contains 14 residues. The V end lost 0 bases, the J end lost 6 bases, and 12 bases lay between the germline ends. Germline lookup yields CDR1 SGHRS and CDR2 YFSETQ. In DNA form, the CDR3 reads TGCGCCAGCAGCTTGGACAAACAGTCCCATGGCTACACCTTC. Residues: CASSLDKQSHGYTF.

The gene calls are TRBV5-4 and TRBJ1-4; possibly TRBD1 for D (5 bases). This CDR3 has 13 residues. V was cut by 1 base and J by 10 bases, with 11 bases left in between. Germline CDR1 SGHNT, CDR2 YYREEE (reference sequence). The CDR3 protein is CASSLLGGGKLFF. As DNA, the CDR3 is TGTGCCAGCAGCTTGCTGGGCGGGGGAAAACTGTTTTTT.

The V and J genes are TRBV6-1 and TRBJ2-1, with a possible D match to TRBD2 (7 bases). Deletions cut 6 bases from V and 3 bases from J, with 12 bases between. The CDR3 has 14 residues. Germline loops: CDR1 MNHNS, CDR2 SASEGT. The CDR3 loop reads CASSVGGLYNEQFF. CDR3 coding DNA: TGTGCCAGCAGCGTGGGGGGGCTCTACAATGAGCAGTTCTTC.

V and J are TRBV7-6 and TRBJ2-3; the D is unclear. This CDR3 region has 13 residues. The V end was cut by 5 bases, the J end by 4 bases, with 10 bases between. The germline CDR1 and CDR2 sequences are SGHVS and FNYEAQ. The DNA of the CDR3 is TGTGCCAGCAGCCCCGAGCTTGCAGATACGCAGTATTTT. It translates to CASSPELADTQYF.

V gene TRBV5-1 combines with J gene TRBJ2-3; 9 nucleotides align to TRBD2. The germline V gene encodes CDR1 SGHRS and CDR2 YFSETQ. V dropped 3 bases and J dropped 3; count of bases not matched to a gene: 11. The CDR3 is made up of 17 amino acids. The CDR3 DNA reads TGCGCCAGCAGCTCTTCCGGGATAGCGGGGGTTACAGATACGCAGTATTTT. It specifies CASSSSGIAGVTDTQYF.

J is TRBJ2-4 and V is TRBV6-6; tentatively, D is TRBD2 (5 bases). The V end was cut by 0 bases, the J end by 6 bases, with 12 bases between. Germline CDR1 is MNHNY and CDR2 is SVGAGI (reference sequence). CDR3 size: 15 residues. The CDR3 sequence is CASSYSRGSGNIQYF. The CDR3, as DNA: TGTGCCAGCAGTTACTCACGGGGAAGTGGAAACATTCAGTACTTC.

This clone showed up many times. The chain uses TRBV7-9 and TRBJ2-7; the match to TRBD2 covers 11 bases. This CDR3 has 15 residues. The V gene end was trimmed by 5 bases and the J gene end by 4 bases; junction bases not matched to a gene: 7. Germline CDR1 reads SEHNR; CDR2 reads FQNEAQ (reference sequence). CDR3 sequence (DNA): TGTGCCAGCAGCCGGCAGACTAGCGGGGCTTACGAGCAGTACTTC. Protein sequence: CASSRQTSGAYEQYF.

The chain is built from TRBV15 and TRBJ2-3, with D possibly TRBD2 on 6 matching bases. Per the germline V gene, CDR1 is LNHNV and CDR2 is YYDKDF (reference sequence). This CDR3 contains 16 residues. With 3 bases removed from V and 0 bases from J, the gap between germline ends came to 13 bases. This chain's CDR3 is CATSSREATSTDTQYF. The CDR3 region has the DNA TGTGCCACCAGCAGTAGGGAGGCCACTAGCACAGATACGCAGTATTTT.